This is a list of T cell receptor beta chains from one sample in a study of T cell responses to AZD1222 COVID-19 vaccine. Data came from immunoSEQ multiplex PCR; TCRdb stores just in-frame clones and leaves some out. Of about 89,000 clones listed, roughly 90% were seen once; the top ten hold more than 5%. This sample comprised peripheral blood, obtained 28 days after the second AZD1222 dose. The receptors derive from an adult who received the AZD1222 COVID-19 vaccine. Both conserved end residues are part of each CDR3. A D gene is named only where the DNA matches it firmly. Expanded clones are given a class, and other clones once, few, many or no size at all.

DNA: TGTGCCAGCAGCCAAGAGGGGGCCTATAATTCACCCCTCCACTTT; CDR3: CASSQEGAYNSPLHF; V: TRBV7-2; size: -; D: -; J: TRBJ1-6
DNA: TGTGCCAGCAGCCCTCAGCGGGGGGTTGCGTTCTTC; CDR3: CASSPQRGVAFF; V: TRBV11-2; size: -; D: TRBD2; J: TRBJ2-1
DNA: TGTGCCAGCCGTTCTGGGACAGGGGGCATCACTGAAGCTTTCTTT; CDR3: CASRSGTGGITEAFF; V: TRBV27; size: -; D: TRBD1; J: TRBJ1-1
DNA: TGTGCCAGCAGCCATGACGCCAAGCCGAACACTGAAGCTTTCTTT; CDR3: CASSHDAKPNTEAFF; V: TRBV3-1/TRBV3-2; size: few; D: -; J: TRBJ1-1
DNA: TGCGCCAGCAGCCCTGGACTGAACACCGGGGAGCTGTTTTTT; CDR3: CASSPGLNTGELFF; V: TRBV5-1; size: -; D: -; J: TRBJ2-2
DNA: TGTGCCATCAGTGGTGGGGGGGATTGGTCCTACGAGCAGTACTTC; CDR3: CAISGGGDWSYEQYF; V: TRBV10-3; size: -; D: TRBD2; J: TRBJ2-7
DNA: TGTGCCAGCAGCACCCAAGGTTCAGCCACCAATGAAAAACTGTTTTTT; CDR3: CASSTQGSATNEKLFF; V: TRBV28; size: -; D: -; J: TRBJ1-4
DNA: TGTGCCTGGAGTGTGGACAGACATAGCAATCAGCCCCAGCATTTT; CDR3: CAWSVDRHSNQPQHF; V: TRBV30; size: -; D: -; J: TRBJ1-5
DNA: TGTGCCAGCAGTCTCTGGGTTGGGTCTGAAGCTTTCTTT; CDR3: CASSLWVGSEAFF; V: TRBV6-4; size: -; D: -; J: TRBJ1-1
DNA: TGCAGCGTTGCGCAGGGACAGGGTCAGTACTTC; CDR3: CSVAQGQGQYF; V: TRBV29-1; size: -; D: TRBD1; J: TRBJ2-7
DNA: TGTGCCAGCTCACTAGGGACAGGATCGAACACTGAAGCTTTCTTT; CDR3: CASSLGTGSNTEAFF; V: TRBV18; size: -; D: TRBD1; J: TRBJ1-1
DNA: TGCGCCAGCAGGTCAGAGGGCAGATATGGCTACACCTTC; CDR3: CASRSEGRYGYTF; V: TRBV5-1; size: -; D: -; J: TRBJ1-2
DNA: TGTGCCAGCAGTTCCCCAGGGACAGTGTACGAGCAGTACTTC; CDR3: CASSSPGTVYEQYF; V: TRBV28; size: -; D: TRBD1; J: TRBJ2-7
DNA: TGTGCCAGCAGTCCTGGGACAGGGGGTAGCTATGGCTACACCTTC; CDR3: CASSPGTGGSYGYTF; V: TRBV27; size: few; D: TRBD1; J: TRBJ1-2
DNA: TGCGCCAGCAGCTTCGACATTCCGGCTGACACTGAAGCTTTCTTT; CDR3: CASSFDIPADTEAFF; V: TRBV5-1; size: -; D: -; J: TRBJ1-1
DNA: TGTGCCAGCAGCCGGGACAGGGGCTCCTACGAGCAGTACTTC; CDR3: CASSRDRGSYEQYF; V: TRBV7-3; size: -; D: TRBD1; J: TRBJ2-7
DNA: TGTGCCAGCAGCCAAACCATTACTGGACAGGGGGGCTTTGGGGACACTGAAGCTTTCTTT; CDR3: CASSQTITGQGGFGDTEAFF; V: TRBV3-1/TRBV3-2; size: few; D: TRBD1; J: TRBJ1-1
DNA: TGTGCCAGCTCACCATTGGAGGGGACTGAAGCTTTCTTT; CDR3: CASSPLEGTEAFF; V: TRBV18; size: -; D: -; J: TRBJ1-1
DNA: TGTGCCAGCAGCCCTCTCTTTATCTCCTACGAGCAGTACTTC; CDR3: CASSPLFISYEQYF; V: TRBV5-6; size: once; D: -; J: TRBJ2-7
DNA: TGTGCCAGCAGAGAACAGGGTGGTCCGAATGAGCAGTTCTTC; CDR3: CASREQGGPNEQFF; V: TRBV4-2; size: once; D: -; J: TRBJ2-1
DNA: TGTGCCAGCAGCCCCCAGAATTTCGAGCAGTACTTC; CDR3: CASSPQNFEQYF; V: TRBV3-1/TRBV3-2; size: -; D: -; J: TRBJ2-7
DNA: TGTGCCAGTAGTTCGAGTAATTCACCCCTCCACTTT; CDR3: CASSSSNSPLHF; V: TRBV19; size: -; D: -; J: TRBJ1-6
DNA: TGTGCCAGCAGTAAGGACAGCTCCTATGGCTACACCTTC; CDR3: CASSKDSSYGYTF; V: TRBV6-5; size: -; D: -; J: TRBJ1-2
DNA: TGTGCCAGCAGCCTCGGGAGGGGAGGGAACACTGAAGCTTTCTTT; CDR3: CASSLGRGGNTEAFF; V: TRBV27; size: -; D: -; J: TRBJ1-1
DNA: TGTGCCAGCAGCACCGGACAGGGTGGGGGCTACACCTTC; CDR3: CASSTGQGGGYTF; V: TRBV7-2; size: -; D: TRBD1; J: TRBJ1-2
DNA: TGTGCCAGCAGTCCCTGGACTCCCCTTCGGACAGATACGCAGTATTTT; CDR3: CASSPWTPLRTDTQYF; V: TRBV6-2/TRBV6-3; size: -; D: -; J: TRBJ2-3
DNA: TGCGCCAGCAGCTGGGACCAGCACTATGGCTACACCTTC; CDR3: CASSWDQHYGYTF; V: TRBV5-1; size: once; D: -; J: TRBJ1-2
DNA: TGTGCCAGCAGTTTATACAGCCTCGGGGGGGAGACCCAGTACTTC; CDR3: CASSLYSLGGETQYF; V: TRBV28; size: -; D: TRBD2; J: TRBJ2-5
DNA: TGTGCCAGCAGTAGGCCCAGGGTAGCAGGGGCGACTAATGAAAAACTGTTTTTT; CDR3: CASSRPRVAGATNEKLFF; V: TRBV27; size: -; D: -; J: TRBJ1-4
DNA: TGTGCCAGCAGCTTGAGCGGGACCCGGACTGAAGCTTTCTTT; CDR3: CASSLSGTRTEAFF; V: TRBV5-4; size: once; D: -; J: TRBJ1-1
DNA: TGTGCCACCAGTGATTTGGGGGGGGACGCTTTCTTT; CDR3: CATSDLGGDAFF; V: TRBV24-1; size: -; D: -; J: TRBJ1-1
DNA: TGTGCCATCAGTGAAGGGAGGGGCAATCAGCCCCAGCATTTT; CDR3: CAISEGRGNQPQHF; V: TRBV10-3; size: -; D: -; J: TRBJ1-5
DNA: TGTGCCAGCAGCTTGGACCTATATCAGCCCCAGCATTTT; CDR3: CASSLDLYQPQHF; V: TRBV5-5; size: -; D: -; J: TRBJ1-5
DNA: TGTGCCAGCAGTGACTCGGGACTAGCCACAGATACGCAGTATTTT; CDR3: CASSDSGLATDTQYF; V: TRBV6-4; size: -; D: TRBD2; J: TRBJ2-3
DNA: TGTGCCAGCAGTTACATGGATACGCAGTATTTT; CDR3: CASSYMDTQYF; V: TRBV6-5; size: -; D: -; J: TRBJ2-3
DNA: TGTGCCAGCAGCCTAGGGGTTAATTCACCCCTCCACTTT; CDR3: CASSLGVNSPLHF; V: TRBV3-1/TRBV3-2; size: -; D: -; J: TRBJ1-6
DNA: TGTGCCATCACAGTAGGAGGCCACACCATATATTTT; CDR3: CAITVGGHTIYF; V: TRBV2; size: -; D: -; J: TRBJ1-3
DNA: TGCGCCAGCAGCTTGGCTAACCCCACAGATACGCAGTATTTT; CDR3: CASSLANPTDTQYF; V: TRBV5-1; size: -; D: -; J: TRBJ2-3
DNA: TGTGCCAGCAGCTTGGACCATGCTTTCTTT; CDR3: CASSLDHAFF; V: TRBV7-3; size: -; D: -; J: TRBJ1-1
DNA: TGTGCCAGCAGTTACGGAACGGGCTGGAACACTGAAGCTTTCTTT; CDR3: CASSYGTGWNTEAFF; V: TRBV6-5; size: -; D: -; J: TRBJ1-1
DNA: TGTGCCAGTAAGGCGCGACAGGGGAGCACTGAAGCTTTCTTT; CDR3: CASKARQGSTEAFF; V: TRBV19; size: -; D: TRBD1; J: TRBJ1-1
DNA: TGTGCCAGTAGTATTTATCAGGGGTATGAGCAGTTCTTC; CDR3: CASSIYQGYEQFF; V: TRBV19; size: -; D: -; J: TRBJ2-1
DNA: TGTGCCTGGAGTGTGGGAGTGGGGCGAACTGAAGCTTTCTTT; CDR3: CAWSVGVGRTEAFF; V: TRBV30; size: -; D: -; J: TRBJ1-1
DNA: TGTGCCAGCAGCTTAAGGCCGGGGAACACTGAAGCTTTCTTT; CDR3: CASSLRPGNTEAFF; V: TRBV7-3; size: -; D: -; J: TRBJ1-1
DNA: TGTGCCAGCAGCCTTGGGACAGCAAATTCACCCCTCCACTTT; CDR3: CASSLGTANSPLHF; V: TRBV7-3; size: -; D: TRBD1; J: TRBJ1-6
DNA: TGTGCCAGCAGTTACTCGAGAATAGGGACCGGGGAGCTGTTTTTT; CDR3: CASSYSRIGTGELFF; V: TRBV6-2/TRBV6-3; size: -; D: -; J: TRBJ2-2
DNA: TGTGCCAGTAGCCGTAACCCGGGACAGGGTTCCCCTGGCTCTGGAAACACCATATATTTT; CDR3: CASSRNPGQGSPGSGNTIYF; V: TRBV19; size: -; D: TRBD1; J: TRBJ1-3
DNA: TGTGCCAGCAGCGTACTCGGTTTGGCCCACCACCAAGAAAATAATGAAAAACTGTTTTTT; CDR3: CASSVLGLAHHQENNEKLFF; V: TRBV9; size: -; D: -; J: TRBJ1-4
DNA: TGTGCCATCAGGCCTAAGGACCAGGGGAGGTCTGAAGCTTTCTTT; CDR3: CAIRPKDQGRSEAFF; V: TRBV10-3; size: -; D: -; J: TRBJ1-1
DNA: TGTGCCAGCAGCTTAAGTATCGCCGGAACAGATACGCAGTATTTT; CDR3: CASSLSIAGTDTQYF; V: TRBV7-9; size: -; D: -; J: TRBJ2-3
DNA: TGTGCCAGCACCGCCTGGGAAGGTCAGCCCCAGCATTTT; CDR3: CASTAWEGQPQHF; V: TRBV27; size: -; D: -; J: TRBJ1-5
DNA: TGTGCCAGCAGCCCTCCCCTAGCGGGCCTTAACTTC; CDR3: CASSPPLAGLNF; V: TRBV7-2; size: -; D: TRBD2; J: TRBJ2-5
DNA: TGTGCCAGCACCCACAGTTTCGCAGAGAACACTGAAGCTTTCTTT; CDR3: CASTHSFAENTEAFF; V: TRBV6-6; size: -; D: -; J: TRBJ1-1
DNA: TGTGCCAGCAGTGAGGGGACAGGGCTAAATGGCTACACCTTC; CDR3: CASSEGTGLNGYTF; V: TRBV6-1; size: -; D: TRBD1; J: TRBJ1-2
DNA: TGTGCCAGCAGCACGAACCGGGAGGGCTACACCTTC; CDR3: CASSTNREGYTF; V: TRBV7-2; size: few; D: -; J: TRBJ1-2
DNA: TGTGCCTGGAGTGGGACAGGGGTTTATCAGCCCCAGCATTTT; CDR3: CAWSGTGVYQPQHF; V: TRBV30; size: -; D: TRBD1; J: TRBJ1-5
DNA: TGTGCCAGCAGCTCGACCAGGAGGACAGGGGGATGGACGGCTTTCTTT; CDR3: CASSSTRRTGGWTAFF; V: TRBV7-9; size: -; D: TRBD1; J: TRBJ1-1